The 7 T cell receptor beta chains listed next were all sequenced from one sample in a study of blood T cell repertoires in COVID-19. Sequencing used immunoSEQ multiplex PCR; TCRdb keeps in-frame clones, though not all of them. The sample includes 60,000 to 75,000 clones, approximately 78% of them seen just once. Source material: peripheral blood. Receptor source: a human donor in a cohort sampled during active COVID-19.

The rearrangement links TRBV27 to TRBJ1-2; 7 nucleotides agree with TRBD1. The ends lost 6 bases at V and 4 bases at J; junction bases unmatched: 11. Germline V gene sequence: CDR1 MNHEY, CDR2 SMNVEV (reference sequence). This CDR3 has 15 residues. The CDR3: CASSKNRGLGYGYTF. In nucleotides, the CDR3 is TGTGCCAGCAGCAAGAACAGGGGCCTAGGCTATGGCTACACCTTC.

The chain employs TRBV11-2 and TRBJ2-1; 13 bases align to TRBD2. CDR3 size: 17 residues. Trimming took 1 base from V and 7 from J; bases not matched to a gene: 7. Germline CDR1 reads SGHAT; CDR2 reads FQNNGV. Written as DNA, the CDR3 is TGTGCCAGCAGCTTAGCGGCCGAACTAGCGGGGGGGAATGAGCAGTTCTTC. As protein: CASSLAAELAGGNEQFF.

The V call is TRBV15, the J call TRBJ2-3, with a possible D match to TRBD1 (5 bases). CDR1 is LNHNV and CDR2 is YYDKDF in the germline V gene (reference sequence). The V end lost 4 bases, the J end lost 4 bases, and 15 bases lay between the germline ends. The CDR3 runs to 15 residues. The DNA of the CDR3 is TGTGCCACCAGCACCGGCGGAACAGGATCAGATACGCAGTATTTT. Translating gives CATSTGGTGSDTQYF. The full variable domain, in which reference TRBV15 and TRBJ2-3 provide the parts outside the CDR3, is DAMVIQNPRYQVTQFGKPVTLSCSQTLNHNVMYWYQQKSSQAPKLLFHYYDKDFNNEADTPDNFQSRRPNTSFCFLDIRSPGLGDTAMYLCATSTGGTGSDTQYFGPGTRLTVL.

V is TRBV11-2 and J is TRBJ2-5; TRBD2 aligns across 8 bases. V shed 4 bases, J shed 4 bases, and the junction held 8 bases outside the gene matches. Per germline, CDR1 SGHAT and CDR2 FQNNGV. CDR3 length: 15 residues. CDR3: CASSSQGLVGETQYF. The CDR3 DNA follows: TGTGCCAGCAGCTCTCAGGGACTAGTGGGAGAGACCCAGTACTTC.

The CDR3 nucleotides read TGCGCCAGCAGTCTACAAGAGACCCAGTACTTC. This codes for CASSLQETQYF. The chain links TRBV23-1 to TRBJ2-5; D unresolved. TRBV23-1 counts as an open reading frame of uncertain function. This CDR3 has 11 amino acids. Trimming stripped 4 bases from V and 2 bases from J, with 2 bases between.

The V gene is TRBV4-1, the J gene TRBJ1-1; D gene ambiguous. Deletions cut 6 bases from V and 5 bases from J, with 19 bases between. The CDR3 is 15 residues long. Germline CDR1 is MGHRA and CDR2 is YSYEKL. The CDR3: CASRPTTDLWTEAFF. The CDR3 DNA reads as TGCGCCAGCAGACCGACGACTGACCTTTGGACTGAAGCTTTCTTT.

This clone has only one observation. The genes are TRBV2 and TRBJ1-5, with D possibly TRBD1 on 5 matching bases. The V gene's germline CDR1 is SNHLY and CDR2 FYNNEI. The germline V and J ends were trimmed by 6 bases and 4 bases, with 16 bases remaining between them. The CDR3 contains 15 residues. CDR3 region: CASRSSSTANQPQHF. The CDR3 coding sequence is TGTGCCAGCAGGAGCTCCTCGACAGCTAATCAGCCCCAGCATTTT.